The rows below give T cell receptor beta chains drawn from one sample of a study of blood T cells in healthy people across ages. TCRdb called the 5' RACE reads again in MiXCR, with one record for every CDR3 protein. The sample has 850,000 to 1,300,000 distinct CDR3 sequences, 40% to 55% seen once. The sample comprised blood. Receptor source: a woman aged 60-70 years in good health. Each CDR3 is given with its conserved first and last residue. The order of the fields is J gene, D gene, clone size, V gene, CDR3 DNA, CDR3 protein. A D gene is named only where the DNA matches it firmly. A clone size is listed for some rows: how often the clone was seen (once, few, many), or a class if it is expanded.

TRBJ1-2 TRBD1 few TRBV6-5 TGTGCCAGCAGTAGGACAGGGGTCGGCTACACCTTC CASSRTGVGYTF
TRBJ2-6 . . TRBV9 TGTGCCAGCAGCGTAGCGGGGCTGGGGGCCAACGTCCTGACTTTC CASSVAGLGANVLTF
TRBJ2-7 TRBD1 . TRBV6-2/TRBV6-3 TGTGCCAGCAGTTTACAGGGGCACTCCTACGAGCAGTACTTC CASSLQGHSYEQYF
TRBJ2-1 . few TRBV14 TGTGCCAGCAGCCAAGCCACGGGCGGGGTCCTCTACAATGAGCAGTTCTTC CASSQATGGVLYNEQFF
TRBJ2-1 . . TRBV6-7 TGTGCCAGCAGTTACTCGCTCGGGAGAGTCAATGAGCAGTTCTTC CASSYSLGRVNEQFF
TRBJ2-5 . . TRBV29-1 TGCAGCGTTGAAATCCTTCAGACCCAGTACTTC CSVEILQTQYF
TRBJ2-5 . few TRBV6-6 TGTGCCAGCAGTTACTCCCCCATTAGGGTCGGGGAGACCCAGTACTTC CASSYSPIRVGETQYF
TRBJ2-7 TRBD1 few TRBV15 TGTGCCACCAGCAGCGGCACCGGGACAGGGGTTTACGAGCAGTACTTC CATSSGTGTGVYEQYF
TRBJ2-3 . few TRBV20-1 TGCAGTGCTAGAGATCTCAGACCGACAGGACGAACTCCAGATACGCAGTATTTT CSARDLRPTGRTPDTQYF
TRBJ2-7 . many TRBV6-6 TGTGCCAGCCGCTTACTGGTGGGAGGCGAGCAGTACTTC CASRLLVGGEQYF
TRBJ1-1 TRBD1 . TRBV3-1 TGTGCCAGCAGCCAATCAGGGGGACGGAATGAAGCTTTCTTT CASSQSGGRNEAFF
TRBJ2-7 TRBD2 . TRBV3-1 TGTGCCAGCAGCCAAGATCTGGGACTAGCCTACGAGCAGTACTTC CASSQDLGLAYEQYF
TRBJ2-3 . . TRBV7-2 TGTGCCAGCAGCTTAGATGGACAGAGCACAGATACGCAGTATTTT CASSLDGQSTDTQYF
TRBJ2-7 TRBD1 . TRBV4-2 TGTGCCAGCAGCCAAGAAAGGACAGGGTCGTACGAGCAGTACTTC CASSQERTGSYEQYF
TRBJ1-2 TRBD1 . TRBV5-1 TGCGCCACTCGGACAGGCGCGCAAACTAACTATGGCTACACCTTC CATRTGAQTNYGYTF
TRBJ2-3 . . TRBV29-1 TGCAGCGGTAAACAGGGAGGAGGTAATGAGCAGTATTTT CSGKQGGGNEQYF
TRBJ2-7 TRBD2 . TRBV7-2 TGTGCCAGCAGCCCCATAGCGGGAGTCAACGAGCAGTACTTC CASSPIAGVNEQYF
TRBJ2-1 TRBD2 . TRBV7-2 TGTGCCAGCAGCCCCCAAACGAGCGGGACCTCCTACAATGAGCAGTTCTTC CASSPQTSGTSYNEQFF
TRBJ1-4 TRBD1 . TRBV27 TGTGCCAGCAGCCCCGGGACAGAGTGGAATGAAAAACTGTTTTTT CASSPGTEWNEKLFF
TRBJ1-4 . . TRBV5-1 TGCGCCAGCAGCTTAAAACAGACTAATGAAAAACTGTTTTTT CASSLKQTNEKLFF
TRBJ1-2 . . TRBV6-1 TGTGCCAGCAGTCCTAGACTAGACAGAGCTAACTATGGCTACACCTTC CASSPRLDRANYGYTF
TRBJ2-3 . few TRBV6-2/TRBV6-3 TGTGCCAGCAGTTACGGGCCAGGGAACACAGATACGCAGTATTTT CASSYGPGNTDTQYF
TRBJ2-3 TRBD2 . TRBV27 TGTGCCAGCAGTACCATCAAGGGACTAGCGGTTAACACAGATACGCAGTATTTT CASSTIKGLAVNTDTQYF
TRBJ2-5 TRBD1 . TRBV12-3/TRBV12-4 TGTGCCAGCAGTTGGGGACAGGGGCCACAAGAGACCCAGTACTTC CASSWGQGPQETQYF
TRBJ1-5 . few TRBV14 TGTGCCAGCAGCCATCTGCCAAATCAGCCCCAGCATTTT CASSHLPNQPQHF
TRBJ1-5 . . TRBV12-5 TGTGCTAGTGGTTTGGTACCTAAACAGGGAATCCGTCAGCCCCAGCATTTT CASGLVPKQGIRQPQHF
TRBJ2-7 TRBD2 few TRBV3-1 TGTGCCAGCAGCCATCTAGCGGGGTCCTCCTACGAGCAGTACTTC CASSHLAGSSYEQYF
TRBJ2-7 TRBD1 few TRBV3-1 TGTGCCAGCAGCCCATTGACAGGGAGCTCCTACGAGCAGTACTTC CASSPLTGSSYEQYF
TRBJ1-4 . . TRBV5-1 TGCGCCAGCAGCTTGGGTGGGGGGGATGAAAAACTGTTTTTT CASSLGGGDEKLFF
TRBJ2-2 . . TRBV3-1 TGTGCCAGCAGCCTCCCTATAGCCGGCACCGGGGAGCTGTTTTTT CASSLPIAGTGELFF
TRBJ2-2 TRBD2 . TRBV2 TGTGCCAGCAGTGACGAAGCGGGAGCGAACACCGGGGAGCTGTTTTTT CASSDEAGANTGELFF
TRBJ2-7 TRBD2 once TRBV27 TGTGCCAGCAGTTCCTTACTAGCGGGAGGGCACTCATCCTGCGAGCAGTACTTC CASSSLLAGGHSSCEQYF
TRBJ2-1 TRBD2 . TRBV20-1 TGCAGTGCCAACCCAGCGGGAGTGAAGGAGGAGCAGTTCTTC CSANPAGVKEEQFF
TRBJ2-5 TRBD1 few TRBV9 TGTGCCAGCAGCGTCGGGGGACAGGGGGCCTGGGAGCAGTACTTC CASSVGGQGAWEQYF
TRBJ2-3 TRBD1 . TRBV5-1 TGCGCCAGCAGCTTAAGACAGGGGTCCATAGATACGCAGTATTTT CASSLRQGSIDTQYF
TRBJ2-1 . . TRBV18 TGTGCCAGCTCACCACGGCAGGGTGATGAGCAGTTCTTC CASSPRQGDEQFF
TRBJ2-3 . . TRBV27 TGTGCCAGCAGAAAACGGGGCCAGGGAGATACGCAGTATTTT CASRKRGQGDTQYF
TRBJ2-5 . . TRBV20-1 TGCAGTGCTACCCCCGGGACTGAATACAAAGAGACCCGGTACTTC CSATPGTEYKETRYF
TRBJ2-1 TRBD2 . TRBV20-1 TGCAGTGGGGGCGGGAGGATCTACAATGAGCAGTTCTTC CSGGGRIYNEQFF
TRBJ2-1 TRBD1 few TRBV6-1 TGTGCCAGCAGTGACCACAGGGGGAGCGATGAGCAGTTCTTC CASSDHRGSDEQFF
TRBJ2-1 . . TRBV27 TGTGCCAGCAGTCCCGAGACAGGGAGGGGTGAGCAGTTCTTC CASSPETGRGEQFF
TRBJ2-7 TRBD2 . TRBV7-9 TGTGCCAGCAGCCCTTTTAGCGGGAGGGCCTACGAGCAGTACTTC CASSPFSGRAYEQYF
TRBJ2-5 . . TRBV7-9 TGTGCCAGCAGCCCTAGGCCGGCGGGTCGGGAGACCCAGTACTTC CASSPRPAGRETQYF
TRBJ1-5 TRBD1 . TRBV10-3 TGTGCCACCTTAAAGGGGGCAGATCAGCCCCAGCATTTT CATLKGADQPQHF
TRBJ2-7 . . TRBV13 TGTGCCAGCAGCTTGGGGCTGGGCGGGGCTTTCTACGAGCAGTACTTC CASSLGLGGAFYEQYF
TRBJ2-5 TRBD2 . TRBV27 TGTGCCAGCAGTCGACTAGCGTCTTACCAAGAGACCCAGTACTTC CASSRLASYQETQYF
TRBJ2-7 . few TRBV5-1 TGCGCCAGCAGCCCCGAGGCGCTCTCTTACGAGCAGTACTTC CASSPEALSYEQYF
TRBJ2-7 TRBD2 once TRBV7-9 TGTGCCAGCGGGCCCTTAGCGGGAAGAAATTTTCGCGAGCAGTACTTC CASGPLAGRNFREQYF
TRBJ2-1 . . TRBV6-6 TGTGCCAGCAGTTACTCGAGTGTGGGGAATGAGCAGTTCTTC CASSYSSVGNEQFF
TRBJ2-3 . . TRBV18 TGTGCCAGCTCACCACCGCTCGGGAGTGGCACAGATACGCAGTATTTT CASSPPLGSGTDTQYF
TRBJ1-1 . . TRBV27 TGTGCCAGCAGGCCGGTGGGGCTTGGGTTAGGCACTGAAGCTTTCTTT CASRPVGLGLGTEAFF
TRBJ1-5 . . TRBV20-1 TGCAGTGCTATTGTTAAGGGGGAGAGTAGCAATCAGCCCCAGCATTTT CSAIVKGESSNQPQHF
TRBJ1-2 . . TRBV9 TGTGCCAGCAGCGTAGTTACCAGGGTGTATGGCTACACCTTC CASSVVTRVYGYTF
TRBJ2-7 TRBD1 . TRBV28 TGTGCCAGCAGTCCAGACAGGGGGTACTACGAGCAGTACTTC CASSPDRGYYEQYF